This T cell receptor beta chain is from a study of shared clonotypes between healthy human individuals. Study-level findings and limits: Non-shared clonotypes displayed generation probabilities falling below those of clonotypes present in all four donors.

Comments on this clone: Its antigen is not identified.

The assay was run at deep level. The repertoire was sequenced with immunoSEQ multiplex PCR; TCRdb's copy has only in-frame clones and lacks some. In the table there are about 2 million clones, 90% to 95% of which are singletons. The CDR3 has 15 amino acids. With 2 bases clipped from V and 1 base from J, the junction kept 3 bases outside the gene matches. The germline V gene has CDR1 MNHEY and CDR2 SMNVEV (reference sequence). The chain has TRBV27 and TRBJ2-7; 9 nucleotides line up with TRBD2. Sequenced input: naive CD4+ T cells sorted from blood. Subset described: CD45RA+ positively selected. This sequence originates from a man between 18 and 29 years old in good health. The CDR3 protein is CASSLGSGGSYEQYF. The CDR3 DNA reads TGTGCCAGCAGTTTAGGTAGCGGGGGATCCTACGAGCAGTACTTC.